A single sample gave rise to the 6 T cell receptor beta chains below, sequenced in a study of regulatory T cells in long-lasting Graves disease (dated by TCRdb to the early 2020s). The protocol used for the library was multiplex PCR. The reads were generated on an Illumina HiSeq 4000. To build TCR beta libraries, CDR3 regions were amplified by Arm-PCR using iRepertoire HTBI primers. TCRdb trimmed the raw reads at Q25, called clones with MiXCR and kept productive beta chains. Each entry is one CDR3 protein sequence, shown with its most common DNA and genes. For this sample the table gives about 400,000 distinct CDR3 sequences, of which less than 25% were detected only once. The ten largest clones represent roughly 20% of the sample. The meaning of the sample's time point label: persistent/refractory GD, antithyroid drugs over 5 years with positive TRAb. For both TCR sequencing and RNA sequencing, RNA was extracted from PBMCs in TRIzol.

Sequencing was performed on peripheral blood mononuclear cells (PBMCs), taken when the disease was refractory, from a patient treated with antithyroid drugs. The receptors stem from a female donor with Graves disease.

On this clonotype: A read error may be the cause here, since a much bigger clone is one base away. The CDR3 region has the DNA TGTGCCACCAGCAGAGACCGAAGCGGGGGTATCGCCGGGGAGCTGTTTTTT. Amino acids: CATSRDRSGGIAGELFF. The V call is TRBV15, the J call TRBJ2-2, with TRBD2 identical over 8 bases. This CDR3 region has 17 residues. With V trimmed by 0 bases and J by 6 bases, 9 bases remained unmatched. CDR1 is LNHNV and CDR2 is YYDKDF in the germline V gene (reference sequence).

The V call is TRBV20-1, the J call TRBJ1-2; 9 nucleotides line up with TRBD1. The CDR3 runs to 15 residues. Germline V gives CDR1 DFQATT, CDR2 SNEGSKA (reference sequence). V trimming: 3 bases; J trimming: 1 base; junction bases outside the gene matches: 6. CDR3 coding DNA: TGCAGTGCTAGCCCACAGGGGGCCCTTAACTATGGCTACACCTTC. Encoded protein: CSASPQGALNYGYTF.

This clonotype was detected many times. The genes are TRBV2 and TRBJ2-2; TRBD2 aligns across 11 bases. Germline CDR1 and CDR2: SNHLY and FYNNEI. This CDR3 is 17 amino acids long. The V and J ends lost 1 base and 7 bases, in that order; junction bases with no gene match: 8. The CDR3 here is CASSEEALAGVFGELFF. Written as DNA, the CDR3 is TGTGCCAGCAGTGAAGAGGCACTAGCGGGAGTATTCGGGGAGCTGTTTTTT.

This clonotype was seen a few times. The chain is built from TRBV24-1 and TRBJ2-5; D is possibly TRBD1 or TRBD2 (5 bases each). The CDR3 length is 15 residues. Germline values: CDR1 KGHDR, CDR2 SFDVKD. The ends were cut back, 4 bases at V and 3 bases at J, with 14 bases in the middle. The CDR3 spells CATSENSVGEETQYF. The CDR3 coding sequence is TGTGCCACCAGTGAAAATAGCGTGGGGGAAGAGACCCAGTACTTC.

This clonotype was seen repeatedly, ten times or more. This chain joins TRBV6-9 and TRBJ1-1; D remains unclear. This CDR3 has 14 amino acids. The germline V and J ends were trimmed by 3 bases and 4 bases, with 12 bases remaining between them. Germline V CDR1 and CDR2: MNHGY, SVAAGI. CDR3 sequence: CASSYEAGSTEAFF. The CDR3 coding sequence is TGTGCCAGCAGTTACGAGGCCGGGAGCACTGAAGCTTTCTTT.

This clonotype was seen many times. The CDR3 protein is CASSLFGGQGYGPKNIQYF. The CDR3 DNA sequence: TGTGCCAGCAGCTTATTCGGAGGTCAGGGGTACGGGCCCAAAAACATTCAGTACTTC. The genes are TRBV11-2 and TRBJ2-4; D is possibly TRBD1 (6 bases). In germline, CDR1 is SGHAT, CDR2 FQNNGV. Trimming cost V 2 bases and J 2 bases, with 22 bases left between them. The CDR3 loop spans 19 amino acids. Full variable domain (rest looked up from reference TRBV11-2 and TRBJ2-4): EAGVAQSPRYKIIEKRQSVAFWCNPISGHATLYWYQQILGQGPKLLIQFQNNGVVDDSQLPKDRFSAERLKGVDSTLKIQPAKLEDSAVYLCASSLFGGQGYGPKNIQYFGAGTRLSVL.